The T cell receptor (beta chain) described here comes from a study of blood T cell repertoires in COVID-19. Study as a whole: In each case, the material was cDNA or gDNA derived from T cells, B-cell-depleted T cells, or PBMCs.

Only in-frame clones appear in the TCRdb table, and some are missing; sequencing was by immunoSEQ multiplex PCR. Of approximately 260,000 clones listed, roughly nine tenths were seen once; the top ten hold more than 1.5%. Trimming removed 3 bases at V and 4 bases at J, with 6 bases between. There are 12 residues in the CDR3. The sample taken for sequencing was PBMCs or T cells enriched from blood (not recorded which). The receptor comes from a woman in her fifties or sixties who had recovered from COVID-19. The chain couples TRBV12-3 or TRBV12-4 to TRBJ2-5; D uncertain. CDR3 nucleotide sequence: TGTGCCAGCAGTTTTAGAGGAGAGACCCAGTACTTC. It is translated as CASSFRGETQYF.